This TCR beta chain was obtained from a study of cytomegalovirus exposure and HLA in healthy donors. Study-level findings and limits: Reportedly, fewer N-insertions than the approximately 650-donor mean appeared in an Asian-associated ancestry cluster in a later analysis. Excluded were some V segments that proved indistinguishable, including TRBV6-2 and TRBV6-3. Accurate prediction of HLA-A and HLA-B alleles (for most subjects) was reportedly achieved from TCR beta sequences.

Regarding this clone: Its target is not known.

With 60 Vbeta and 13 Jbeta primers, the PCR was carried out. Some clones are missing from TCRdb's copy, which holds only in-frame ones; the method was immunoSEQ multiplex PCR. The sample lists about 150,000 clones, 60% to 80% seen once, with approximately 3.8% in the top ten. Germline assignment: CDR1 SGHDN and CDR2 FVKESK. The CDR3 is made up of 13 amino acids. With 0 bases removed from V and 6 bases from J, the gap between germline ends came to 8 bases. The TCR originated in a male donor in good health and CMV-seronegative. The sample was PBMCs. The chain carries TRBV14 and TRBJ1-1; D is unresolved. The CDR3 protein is CASSQEARSEAFF. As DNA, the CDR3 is TGTGCCAGCAGCCAAGAGGCCAGGTCTGAAGCTTTCTTT.